The T cell receptor beta chain under discussion was sequenced for a study of OX40 agonist ivuxolimab in advanced cancers. At the level of the study: Cohort: approximately 83% men, mean age around 60, aged roughly 20 to 79. Prior anti-PD-1, anti-PD-L1 or anti-CTLA-4 therapy was allowed; 40% had some.

Profiled with immunoSEQ multiplex PCR; TCRdb holds only in-frame clones, not every one. This sample has 99,000 or so clones, with 90% to 95% found just once. Germline CDR1 GTSNPN, CDR2 SVGIG (reference sequence). The CDR3 length is 15 residues. V was cut by 2 bases and J by 5 bases, with 18 bases left in between. Study-level findings and limits: Among T cells, CD8+ cells averaged more expanded clones than CD4+ cells. Partial responders at 0.1-3.0 mg/kg showed near-lowest clonal expansion.

This clone appeared a single time. Its antigen is unidentified. The chain has TRBV30 and TRBJ1-2; D possibly corresponds to TRBD1 (5 bases). The TCR was taken from an adult with an advanced solid tumor such as melanoma, head and neck, liver or kidney cancer. Sequences were derived from CD4+ or CD8+ T cells sorted from blood, sampled in a trial of the OX40 agonist ivuxolimab. CDR3 protein: CAWSRIGAGPYGYTF. The CDR3 DNA sequence: TGTGCCTGGAGTAGGATTGGGGCAGGCCCTTATGGCTACACCTTC.